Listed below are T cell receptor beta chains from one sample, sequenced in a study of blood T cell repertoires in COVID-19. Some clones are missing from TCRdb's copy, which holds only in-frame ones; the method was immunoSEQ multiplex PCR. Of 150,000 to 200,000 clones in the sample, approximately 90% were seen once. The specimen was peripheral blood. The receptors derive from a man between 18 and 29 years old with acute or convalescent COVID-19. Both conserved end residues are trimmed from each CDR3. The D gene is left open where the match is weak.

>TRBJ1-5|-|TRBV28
ASSSGQTNQPQH
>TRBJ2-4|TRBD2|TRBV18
ASSGKGGLLAAAKNIQY
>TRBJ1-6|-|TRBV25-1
ASSEGGANSPLH
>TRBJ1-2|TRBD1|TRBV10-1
AILPDREDGYT
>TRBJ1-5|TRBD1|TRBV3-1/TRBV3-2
ASSQDQGVGQPQH
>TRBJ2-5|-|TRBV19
ASSRTANQETQY
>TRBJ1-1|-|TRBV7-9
ASSSPRGDTEAF
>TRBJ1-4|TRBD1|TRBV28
ASSLAFLSGTGNEKLF
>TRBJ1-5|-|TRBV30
AWSGQYNQPQH
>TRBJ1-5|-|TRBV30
AWNIGEQPQH
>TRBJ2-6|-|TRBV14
ASSYSGANVLT
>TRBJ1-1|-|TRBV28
ASSFGGTEAF
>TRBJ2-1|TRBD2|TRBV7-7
ASSLSLAGGYNEQF
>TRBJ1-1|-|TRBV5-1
ASRVHGGNTEAF
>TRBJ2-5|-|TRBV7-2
ASSLDARGSGTQY
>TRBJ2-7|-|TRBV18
ASSPTAYEQY